The 8 T cell receptor beta chains below all came from one sample that was sequenced in a study of graft-versus-host responses after intestinal transplantation (dated by TCRdb to the early 2020s). These receptors have no identified antigens. The library relied on the immunoSEQ multiplex PCR assay. TCRdb's version of the immuneACCESS table is confined to in-frame rearrangements and falls short of the full clone set. An unresolved V gene accounts for under half of the shortfall where checked; the remainder is of unknown origin. The table for this sample lists some 110,000 clones; about 92% of them were counted only once. About 0.25% of the sample goes to the ten largest clones. The sample's time point label, decoded: cells obtained before transplantation from donor or recipient. The specimen comprised unstimulated CD4+ T cells sorted from spleen or lymph node cells, sampled before transplant. The source of these receptors is a human donor who was the organ donor for an intestinal transplant.

This chain connects TRBV28 to TRBJ1-6; TRBD1 matches at 10 bases. Unmatched junction bases numbered 27, after V lost 8 bases and J lost 8 bases. Germline V gene sequence: CDR1 MDHEN, CDR2 SYDVKM. The CDR3 is 21 amino acids. CDR3: CASQFYPNRDRGPTTDSPLHF. The DNA for the CDR3 is TGTGCCAGCCAGTTTTACCCCAACCGGGACAGGGGACCCACAACGGATTCACCCCTCCACTTT.

This chain connects TRBV5-1 to TRBJ2-3, with 7 bases fitting TRBD1. Trimming cost V 4 bases and J 6 bases; bases outside gene matches: 26. The length of the CDR3 is 20 residues. Germline lookup yields CDR1 SGHRS and CDR2 YFSETQ. The CDR3, as DNA: TGCGCCAGCAGCCCCAGGGGGAAGCTGTTAACCCCTCGACCGGCGGATACGCAGTATTTT. Translation gives CASSPRGKLLTPRPADTQYF.

The sample holds a few counts of this clone. This chain links TRBV10-2 with TRBJ1-2; D ambiguous. Deletions cut 6 bases from V and 8 bases from J, with 13 bases between. From germline, CDR1 is WSHSY and CDR2 SAAADI. This CDR3 comprises 12 residues. CDR3 coding DNA: TGCGCCAGCAGGAAGGCAGGCGACGGCTACACCTTC. Residues: CASRKAGDGYTF.

The chain couples TRBV28 to TRBJ1-2; no firm D call. Trimming took 4 bases from V and 7 from J, leaving 10 bases between them. The CDR3 runs 12 residues. Germline-derived CDR1 and CDR2 are MDHEN and SYDVKM. The CDR3 sequence: CASSSPLGGYTF. For the CDR3, the DNA is TGTGCCAGCAGTTCGCCCCTCGGTGGCTACACCTTC.

On this clone: Other DNA sequences in this sample translate to the same CDR3. The chain couples TRBV6-5 to TRBJ2-7, with D possibly called TRBD1 or TRBD2 (5 bases each). CDR3 length: 15 residues. V was pared by 0 bases and J by 2 bases, with 11 bases between. CDR1 is MNHEY and CDR2 is SVGAGI in the germline V gene. The CDR3 region is CASSYSGTGTYEQYF. CDR3 sequence (DNA): TGTGCCAGCAGTTACTCGGGGACGGGAACCTACGAGCAGTACTTC.

The chain has TRBV7-9 and TRBJ2-1; D is unclear. The CDR3 is made up of 16 amino acids. V shed 0 bases and J shed 1 base, with 10 bases lying between them. Germline CDR1 is SEHNR and CDR2 is FQNEAQ (reference sequence). The CDR3 is CASSLALAVSYNEQFF. The CDR3 DNA reads as TGTGCCAGCAGCTTAGCGCTTGCGGTTTCCTACAATGAGCAGTTCTTC. The full variable domain, rest sourced from reference TRBV7-9 and TRBJ2-1, is DTGVSQNPRHKITKRGQNVTFRCDPISEHNRLYWYRQTLGQGPEFLTYFQNEAQLEKSRLLSDRFSAERPKGSFSTLEIQRTEQGDSAMYLCASSLALAVSYNEQFFGPGTRLTVL.

V is TRBV5-8 and J is TRBJ2-1; TRBD2 matches at 7 bases. Germline lookup yields CDR1 SGHTS and CDR2 YDEGEE. The CDR3 totals 17 residues. V dropped 0 bases and J dropped 4; count of bases not matched to a gene: 10. The CDR3 here is CASSLVYGEGPYNEQFF. The CDR3 DNA sequence: TGTGCCAGCAGCTTGGTTTACGGGGAGGGGCCTTACAATGAGCAGTTCTTC.

V is TRBV5-1 and J is TRBJ2-7; 13 nucleotides match TRBD2. Looked up from germline, CDR1 is SGHRS and CDR2 is YFSETQ. There are 20 residues in the CDR3. Germline trimming cut 4 bases from V and 2 bases from J; bases unmatched to any gene: 18. The DNA of the CDR3 is TGCGCCAGCAGCAATCCGGGACACTCAACTAGCGGGAGGGATCCCTACGAGCAGTACTTC. It is translated as CASSNPGHSTSGRDPYEQYF.